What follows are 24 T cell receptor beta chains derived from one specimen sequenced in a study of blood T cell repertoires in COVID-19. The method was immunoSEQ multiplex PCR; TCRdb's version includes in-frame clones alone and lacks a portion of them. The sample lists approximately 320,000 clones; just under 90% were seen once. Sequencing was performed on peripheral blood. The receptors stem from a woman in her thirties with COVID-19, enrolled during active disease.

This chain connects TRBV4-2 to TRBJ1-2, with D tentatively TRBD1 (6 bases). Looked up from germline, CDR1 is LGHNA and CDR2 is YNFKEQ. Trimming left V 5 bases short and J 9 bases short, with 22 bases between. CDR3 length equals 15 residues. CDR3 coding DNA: TGTGCCAGCAGCTACCTTTCGGCAGGGGCTTATCGCTACACCTTC. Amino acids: CASSYLSAGAYRYTF.

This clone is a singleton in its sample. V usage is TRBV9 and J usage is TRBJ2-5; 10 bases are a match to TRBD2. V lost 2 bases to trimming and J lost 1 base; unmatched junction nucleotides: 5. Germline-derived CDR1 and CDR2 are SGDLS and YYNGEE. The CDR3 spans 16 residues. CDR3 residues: CASSVLSGGFQETQYF. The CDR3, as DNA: TGTGCCAGCAGCGTTCTTAGCGGGGGGTTCCAAGAGACCCAGTACTTC.

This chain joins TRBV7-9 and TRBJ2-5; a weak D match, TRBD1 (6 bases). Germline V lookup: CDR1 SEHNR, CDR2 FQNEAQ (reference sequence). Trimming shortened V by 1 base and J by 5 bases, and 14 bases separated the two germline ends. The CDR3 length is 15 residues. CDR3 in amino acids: CASSLEGQGRETQYF. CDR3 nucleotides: TGTGCCAGCAGCTTAGAAGGGCAGGGGCGGGAGACCCAGTACTTC.

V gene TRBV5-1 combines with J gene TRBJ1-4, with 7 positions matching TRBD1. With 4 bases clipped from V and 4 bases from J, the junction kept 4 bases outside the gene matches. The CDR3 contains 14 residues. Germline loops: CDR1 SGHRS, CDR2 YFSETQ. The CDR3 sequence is CASSRTGDNEKLFF. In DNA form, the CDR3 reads TGCGCCAGCAGCCGGACAGGAGATAATGAAAAACTGTTTTTT.

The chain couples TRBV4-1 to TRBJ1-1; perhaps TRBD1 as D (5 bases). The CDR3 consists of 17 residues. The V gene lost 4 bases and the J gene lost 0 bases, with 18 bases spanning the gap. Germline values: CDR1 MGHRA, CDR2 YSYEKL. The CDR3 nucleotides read TGCGCCAGCAGCCTTTATACCCAAGGACAAGTGAACACTGAAGCTTTCTTT. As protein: CASSLYTQGQVNTEAFF.

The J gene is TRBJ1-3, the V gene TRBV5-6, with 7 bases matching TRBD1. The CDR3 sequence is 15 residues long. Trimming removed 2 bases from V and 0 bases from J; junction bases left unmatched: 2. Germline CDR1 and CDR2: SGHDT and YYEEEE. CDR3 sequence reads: CASSLQGSSGNTIYF. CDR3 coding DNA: TGTGCCAGCAGCTTACAGGGGAGCTCTGGAAACACCATATATTTT.

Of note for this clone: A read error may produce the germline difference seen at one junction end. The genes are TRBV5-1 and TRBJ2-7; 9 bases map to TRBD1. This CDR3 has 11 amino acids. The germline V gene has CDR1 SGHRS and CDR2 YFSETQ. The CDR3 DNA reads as TGCGCCAGCAGCGGGGGACAGGGCCAGCACTTC. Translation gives CASSGGQGQHF.

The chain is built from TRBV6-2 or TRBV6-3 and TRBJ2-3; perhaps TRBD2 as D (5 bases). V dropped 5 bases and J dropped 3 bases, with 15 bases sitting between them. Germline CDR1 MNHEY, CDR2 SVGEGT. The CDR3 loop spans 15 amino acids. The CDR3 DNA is TGTGCCAGCAGTGGGCGCGGGTCGAGGACAGATACGCAGTATTTT. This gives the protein CASSGRGSRTDTQYF.

CDR3 in DNA: TGTGCCAGCAGTGAAGGGGGCTCTGGAAACACCATATATTTT. As protein: CASSEGGSGNTIYF. The J gene is TRBJ1-3, the V gene TRBV6-4; D is possibly TRBD1 (6 bases). The CDR3 extends over 14 amino acids. Germline V gives CDR1 MRHNA, CDR2 SNTAGT. V lost 3 bases and J 0 bases, leaving 6 bases between the germline ends.

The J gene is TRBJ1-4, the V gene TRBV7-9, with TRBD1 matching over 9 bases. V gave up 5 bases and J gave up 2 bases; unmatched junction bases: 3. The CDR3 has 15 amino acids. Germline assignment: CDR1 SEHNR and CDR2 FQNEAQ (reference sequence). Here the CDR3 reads CASSPQGATNEKLFF. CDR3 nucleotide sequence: TGTGCCAGCAGCCCACAGGGGGCCACTAATGAAAAACTGTTTTTT.

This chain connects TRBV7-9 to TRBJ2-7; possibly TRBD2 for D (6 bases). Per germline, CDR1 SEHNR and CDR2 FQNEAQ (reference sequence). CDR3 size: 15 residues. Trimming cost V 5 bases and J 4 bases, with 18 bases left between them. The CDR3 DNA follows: TGTGCCAGCAGCCCACAGGCGGGAAATTGGTACGAGCAGTACTTC. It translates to CASSPQAGNWYEQYF. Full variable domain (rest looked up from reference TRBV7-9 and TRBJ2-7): DTGVSQNPRHKITKRGQNVTFRCDPISEHNRLYWYRQTLGQGPEFLTYFQNEAQLEKSRLLSDRFSAERPKGSFSTLEIQRTEQGDSAMYLCASSPQAGNWYEQYFGPGTRLTVT.

The CDR3 reads CASSIGGSPYEQYF. The CDR3 nucleotides read TGTGCCAGTAGTATCGGAGGATCCCCCTACGAGCAGTACTTC. The chain recombines TRBV19 with TRBJ2-7; D might be TRBD2 (5 bases). Trimming left V 3 bases short and J 2 bases short, with 11 bases between. The CDR3 consists of 14 residues. Germline V lookup: CDR1 LNHDA, CDR2 SQIVND (reference sequence).

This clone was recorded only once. In DNA, the CDR3 is TGTGCCAGCAGTTTATCAGGAGGGGCACCCTCCTACGAGCAGTACTTC. Translated, it gives CASSLSGGAPSYEQYF. This chain connects TRBV27 to TRBJ2-7, with D perhaps matching TRBD2 (6 bases). The CDR3 has 16 amino acids. CDR1 is MNHEY and CDR2 is SMNVEV in the germline V gene (reference sequence). V was shortened by 0 bases and J by 0 bases, with 12 bases between the two germline ends.

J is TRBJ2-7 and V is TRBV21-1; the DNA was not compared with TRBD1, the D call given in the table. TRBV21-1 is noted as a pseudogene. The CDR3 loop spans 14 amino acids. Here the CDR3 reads CASSKPLQGYEQYF. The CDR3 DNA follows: TGTGCCAGCAGCAAACCCCTACAGGGATACGAGCAGTACTTC.

CDR3 sequence: CASSSDTANYGYTF. In DNA form, the CDR3 reads TGCGCCAGCAGCTCAGACACCGCTAACTATGGCTACACCTTC. The chain employs TRBV4-1 and TRBJ1-2; no firm D call. The germline V gene has CDR1 MGHRA and CDR2 YSYEKL. The CDR3 length is 14 residues. V lost 5 bases to trimming and J lost 0 bases, with 10 bases between them.

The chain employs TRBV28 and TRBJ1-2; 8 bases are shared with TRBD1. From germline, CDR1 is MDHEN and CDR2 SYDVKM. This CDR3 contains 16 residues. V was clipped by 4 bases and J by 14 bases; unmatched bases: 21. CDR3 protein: CASSSHPDRAGVFGTF. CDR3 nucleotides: TGTGCCAGCAGTTCCCACCCGGACAGGGCCGGGGTATTTGGGACCTTC.

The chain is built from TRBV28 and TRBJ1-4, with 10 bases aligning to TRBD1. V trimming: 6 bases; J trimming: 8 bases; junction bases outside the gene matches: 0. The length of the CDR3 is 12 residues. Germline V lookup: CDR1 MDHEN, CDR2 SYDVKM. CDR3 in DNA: TGTGCCAGCAGGGGACAGGGGGAAAAACTGTTTTTT. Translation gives CASRGQGEKLFF.

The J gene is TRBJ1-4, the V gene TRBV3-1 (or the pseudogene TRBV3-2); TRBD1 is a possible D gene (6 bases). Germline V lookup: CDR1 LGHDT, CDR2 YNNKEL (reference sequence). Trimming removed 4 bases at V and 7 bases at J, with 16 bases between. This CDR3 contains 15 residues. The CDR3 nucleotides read TGTGCCAGCAGCCCCCCCAGGGGCAGCGGTGAAAAACTGTTTTTT. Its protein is CASSPPRGSGEKLFF.

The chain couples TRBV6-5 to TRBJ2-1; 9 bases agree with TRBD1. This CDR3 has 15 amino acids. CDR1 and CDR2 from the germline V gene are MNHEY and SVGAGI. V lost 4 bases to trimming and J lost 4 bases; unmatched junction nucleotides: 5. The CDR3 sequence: CASSFTGGLYNEQFF. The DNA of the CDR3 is TGTGCCAGCAGTTTCACAGGGGGCCTATACAATGAGCAGTTCTTC.

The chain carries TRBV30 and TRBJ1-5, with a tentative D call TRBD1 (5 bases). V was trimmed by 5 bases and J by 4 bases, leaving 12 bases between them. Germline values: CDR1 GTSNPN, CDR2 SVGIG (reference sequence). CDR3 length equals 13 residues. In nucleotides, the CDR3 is TGTGCCTGGTCGGCAGGGCTGAATCAGCCCCAGCATTTT. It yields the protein CAWSAGLNQPQHF.

Written as DNA, the CDR3 is TGTGCCAGCAGGGGCGGACAGTACGGCTACACCTTC. Amino acid sequence: CASRGGQYGYTF. The chain links TRBV5-6 to TRBJ1-2, with D possibly matching TRBD1 (6 bases). The V gene lost 5 bases and the J gene lost 8 bases, with 13 bases spanning the gap. CDR3 length: 12 residues. Germline V gives CDR1 SGHDT, CDR2 YYEEEE.

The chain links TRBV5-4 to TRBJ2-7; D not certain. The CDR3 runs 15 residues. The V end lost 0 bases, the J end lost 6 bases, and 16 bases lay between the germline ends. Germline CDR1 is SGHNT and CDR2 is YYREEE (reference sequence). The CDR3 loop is CASSLGGPTLGEQYF. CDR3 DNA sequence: TGTGCCAGCAGCTTGGGAGGCCCCACCCTGGGCGAGCAGTACTTC.

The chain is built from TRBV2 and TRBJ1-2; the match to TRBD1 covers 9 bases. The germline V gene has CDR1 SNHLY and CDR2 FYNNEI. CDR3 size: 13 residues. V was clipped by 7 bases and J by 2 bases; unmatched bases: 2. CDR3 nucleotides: TGTGCCAGCATTGGACAGGGGAACTATGGCTACACCTTC. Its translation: CASIGQGNYGYTF. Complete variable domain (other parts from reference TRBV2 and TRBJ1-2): EPEVTQTPSHQVTQMGQEVILRCVPISNHLYFYWYRQILGQKVEFLVSFYNNEISEKSEIFDDQFSVERPDGSNFTLKIRSTKLEDSAMYFCASIGQGNYGYTFGSGTRLTVV.

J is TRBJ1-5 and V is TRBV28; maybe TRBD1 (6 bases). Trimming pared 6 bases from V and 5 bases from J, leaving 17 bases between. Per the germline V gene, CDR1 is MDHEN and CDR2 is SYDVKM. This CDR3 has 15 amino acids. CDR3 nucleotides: TGTGCCAGCAGGAGCCCACAGGGATATCATCAGCCCCAGCATTTT. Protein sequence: CASRSPQGYHQPQHF.